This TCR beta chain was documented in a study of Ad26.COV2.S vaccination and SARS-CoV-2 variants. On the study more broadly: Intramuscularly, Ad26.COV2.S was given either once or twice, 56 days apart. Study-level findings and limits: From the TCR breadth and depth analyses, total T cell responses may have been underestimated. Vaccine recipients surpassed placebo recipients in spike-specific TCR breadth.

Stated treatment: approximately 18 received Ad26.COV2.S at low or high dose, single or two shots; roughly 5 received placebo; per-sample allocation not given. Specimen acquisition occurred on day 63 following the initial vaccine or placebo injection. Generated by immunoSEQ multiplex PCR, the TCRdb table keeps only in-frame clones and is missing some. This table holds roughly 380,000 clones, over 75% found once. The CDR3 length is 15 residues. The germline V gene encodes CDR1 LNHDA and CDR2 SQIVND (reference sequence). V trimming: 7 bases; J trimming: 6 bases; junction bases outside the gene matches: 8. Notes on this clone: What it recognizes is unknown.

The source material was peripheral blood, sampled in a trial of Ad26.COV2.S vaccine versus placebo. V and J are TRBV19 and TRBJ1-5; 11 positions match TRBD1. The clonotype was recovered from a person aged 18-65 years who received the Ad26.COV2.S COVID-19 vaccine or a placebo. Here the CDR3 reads CASTPGQGAIQPQHF. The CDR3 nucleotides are TGTGCCAGTACTCCTGGACAGGGGGCGATTCAGCCCCAGCATTTT.